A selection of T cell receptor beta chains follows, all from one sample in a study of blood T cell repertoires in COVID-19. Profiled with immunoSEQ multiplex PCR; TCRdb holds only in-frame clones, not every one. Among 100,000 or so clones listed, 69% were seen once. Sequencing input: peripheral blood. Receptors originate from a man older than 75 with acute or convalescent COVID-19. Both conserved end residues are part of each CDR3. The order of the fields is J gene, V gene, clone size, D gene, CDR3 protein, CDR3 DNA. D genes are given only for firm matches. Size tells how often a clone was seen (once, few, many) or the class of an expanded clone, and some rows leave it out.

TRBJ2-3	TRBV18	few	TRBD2	CASSPGTSGISDTQYF	TGTGCCAGCTCACCTGGGACTAGCGGGATCTCAGATACGCAGTATTTT
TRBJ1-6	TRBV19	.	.	CASSIGQSNSPLHF	TGTGCCAGTAGTATTGGGCAGTCTAATTCACCCCTCCACTTT
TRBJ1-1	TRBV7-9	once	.	CASSGSGAHTEAFF	TGTGCCAGCAGCGGCAGCGGGGCGCACACTGAAGCTTTCTTT
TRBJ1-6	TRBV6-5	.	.	CASSPPAGALHF	TGTGCCAGCAGTCCGCCAGCTGGAGCCCTCCACTTT
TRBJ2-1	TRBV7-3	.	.	CASSLGTIGGNEQFF	TGTGCCAGCAGCTTAGGGACCATAGGGGGCAATGAGCAGTTCTTC
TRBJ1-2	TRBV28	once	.	CASTPGGYGYGYTF	TGTGCCAGCACCCCCGGGGGGTACGGCTATGGCTACACCTTC
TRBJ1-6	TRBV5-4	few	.	CASSPGGEANSPLHF	TGTGCCAGCAGCCCTGGTGGGGAGGCCAATTCACCCCTCCACTTT
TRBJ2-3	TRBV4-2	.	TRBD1	CASSQATTGPDTQYF	TGTGCCAGCAGCCAAGCGACGACAGGGCCAGATACGCAGTATTTT
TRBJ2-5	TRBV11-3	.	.	CASSLAGGRETQYF	TGTGCCAGCAGCTTAGCGGGGGGCAGAGAGACCCAGTACTTC
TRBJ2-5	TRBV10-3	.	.	CAISERQGLGETQYF	TGTGCCATCAGTGAGCGTCAGGGCTTGGGTGAGACCCAGTACTTC
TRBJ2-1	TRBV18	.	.	CASSPAGFSYNEQFF	TGTGCCAGCTCACCAGCAGGGTTCTCCTACAATGAGCAGTTCTTC
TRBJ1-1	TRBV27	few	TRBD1	CASSLHRGRTEAFF	TGTGCCAGCAGTCTCCACAGGGGGCGGACTGAAGCTTTCTTT
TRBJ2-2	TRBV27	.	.	CASSWAAGTGELFF	TGTGCCAGCAGTTGGGCGGCGGGAACCGGGGAGCTGTTTTTT
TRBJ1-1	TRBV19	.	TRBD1	CASRQGRVTEAFF	TGTGCCAGTCGACAGGGCAGGGTCACTGAAGCTTTCTTT
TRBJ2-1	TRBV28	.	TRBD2	CASSLVAGGYNEQFF	TGTGCCAGCAGTTTAGTAGCGGGAGGTTACAATGAGCAGTTCTTC
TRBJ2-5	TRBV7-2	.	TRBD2	CASSVGLAGETQYF	TGTGCCAGCAGCGTTGGACTAGCGGGAGAGACCCAGTACTTC
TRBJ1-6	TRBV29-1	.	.	CSVAWGEGVFF	TGCAGCGTCGCCTGGGGGGAGGGTGTTTTCTTT
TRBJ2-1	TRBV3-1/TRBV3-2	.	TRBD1	CASGAGGPPGEQFF	TGTGCCAGCGGGGCAGGGGGCCCTCCAGGTGAGCAGTTCTTC
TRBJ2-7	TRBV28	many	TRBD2	CASSVGGAGGDEQYF	TGTGCCAGCAGTGTCGGGGGGGCGGGAGGCGACGAGCAGTACTTC
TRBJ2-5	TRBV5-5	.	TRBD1	CASSDRDSQETQYF	TGTGCCAGCAGCGATCGGGACAGCCAAGAGACCCAGTACTTC
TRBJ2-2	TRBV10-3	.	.	CAISESFAGELFF	TGTGCCATCAGTGAGTCCTTTGCCGGGGAGCTGTTTTTT
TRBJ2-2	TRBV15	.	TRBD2	CATSRVREIFGELFF	TGTGCCACCAGCAGAGTGCGGGAGATCTTCGGGGAGCTGTTTTTT
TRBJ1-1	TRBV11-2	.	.	CASTGAGGALFSTEAFF	TGTGCCAGCACAGGGGCCGGGGGGGCGCTCTTTTCCACTGAAGCTTTCTTT
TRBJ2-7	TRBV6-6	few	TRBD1	CASAGTGGIVYEQYF	TGTGCCAGCGCCGGGACAGGGGGCATAGTTTACGAGCAGTACTTC
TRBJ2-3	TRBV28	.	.	CASSKATDTQYF	TGTGCCAGCAGTAAAGCCACAGATACGCAGTATTTT
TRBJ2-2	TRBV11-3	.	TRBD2	CASSPQGRLAGVTGELFF	TGTGCCAGCAGCCCCCAAGGGCGCTTAGCGGGAGTCACCGGGGAGCTGTTTTTT
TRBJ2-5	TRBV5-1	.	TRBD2	CASSRGGGGPQETQYF	TGCGCCAGCAGCCGGGGGGGCGGGGGCCCCCAAGAGACCCAGTACTTC
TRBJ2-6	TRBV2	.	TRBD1	CASSVGQGENSGANVLTF	TGTGCCAGCAGTGTAGGACAGGGGGAAAACTCTGGGGCCAACGTCCTGACTTTC
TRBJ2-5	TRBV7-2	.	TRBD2	CASSLAGTGGETQYF	TGTGCCAGCAGCTTAGCTGGTACGGGAGGAGAGACCCAGTACTTC
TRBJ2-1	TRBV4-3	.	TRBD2	CASSQATSGASYNEQFF	TGCGCCAGCAGCCAGGCCACTAGCGGGGCCTCCTACAATGAGCAGTTCTTC
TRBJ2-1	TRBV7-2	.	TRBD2	CASSLPPSSGRKNEQFF	TGTGCCAGCAGCTTACCCCCAAGTAGCGGGAGGAAGAATGAGCAGTTCTTC
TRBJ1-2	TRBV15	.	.	CATSRDLQSRSGYTF	TGTGCCACCAGCAGAGATCTGCAGTCCAGGTCTGGCTACACCTTC
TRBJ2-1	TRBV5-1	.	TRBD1	CASSAGTGGNEQFF	TGCGCCAGCAGCGCGGGGACAGGGGGGAATGAGCAGTTCTTC
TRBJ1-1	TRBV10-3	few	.	CAISAGGHNEAFF	TGTGCCATCAGTGCCGGTGGGCACAATGAAGCTTTCTTT
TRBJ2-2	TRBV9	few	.	CASSVTADTGELFF	TGTGCCAGCAGCGTAACAGCCGACACCGGGGAGCTGTTTTTT
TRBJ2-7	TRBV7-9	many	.	CASTDSFYEQYF	TGTGCCAGCACGGACAGTTTCTACGAGCAGTACTTC
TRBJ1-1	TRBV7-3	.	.	CASSLNRGTEAFF	TGTGCCAGCAGCTTGAACCGAGGTACTGAAGCTTTCTTT
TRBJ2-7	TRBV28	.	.	CASNDQGEVYEQYF	TGTGCCAGCAACGACCAGGGGGAGGTCTACGAGCAGTACTTC
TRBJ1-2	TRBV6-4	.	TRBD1	CASSPLQGAGGYTF	TGTGCCAGCAGCCCCCTCCAGGGGGCTGGTGGCTACACCTTC
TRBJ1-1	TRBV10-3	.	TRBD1	CAIKTGQQNTEAFF	TGTGCCATCAAAACGGGACAGCAGAACACTGAAGCTTTCTTT
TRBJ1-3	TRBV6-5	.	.	CASRGGVQGNTIYF	TGTGCCAGCAGAGGGGGGGTTCAGGGAAACACCATATATTTT
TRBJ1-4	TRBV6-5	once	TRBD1	CASSQRQGREKLFF	TGTGCCAGCAGTCAGCGACAGGGTAGGGAAAAACTGTTTTTT
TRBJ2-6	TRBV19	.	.	CASSLDNSGANVLTF	TGTGCCAGTAGTCTGGACAACTCTGGGGCCAACGTCCTGACTTTC
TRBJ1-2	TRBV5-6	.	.	CASSFPGTYGYTF	TGTGCCAGCAGCTTCCCAGGAACCTATGGCTACACCTTC
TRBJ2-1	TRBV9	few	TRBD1	CASSVGQGAYNEQFF	TGTGCCAGCAGCGTGGGACAGGGGGCCTACAATGAGCAGTTCTTC
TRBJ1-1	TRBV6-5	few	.	CASSNRRGLNTEAFF	TGTGCCAGCAGTAATCGCAGGGGCCTCAACACTGAAGCTTTCTTT
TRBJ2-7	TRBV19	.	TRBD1	CARPGQGSYEQYF	TGTGCCCGACCGGGACAGGGATCCTACGAGCAGTACTTC
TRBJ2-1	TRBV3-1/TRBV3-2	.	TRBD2	CASSQDPLAGGEQFF	TGTGCCAGCAGCCAAGATCCCCTAGCGGGAGGCGAGCAGTTCTTC
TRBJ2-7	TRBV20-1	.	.	CSARREYEQYF	TGCAGTGCTAGAAGGGAGTACGAGCAGTACTTC
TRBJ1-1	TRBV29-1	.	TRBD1	CSGDRGNTEAFF	TGCAGCGGTGACAGGGGGAACACTGAAGCTTTCTTT
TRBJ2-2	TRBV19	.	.	CAVGIRELFF	TGTGCAGTCGGGATTCGGGAGCTGTTTTTT
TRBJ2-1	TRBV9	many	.	CASSELGGWDEQFF	TGTGCCAGCAGCGAGTTAGGCGGGTGGGATGAGCAGTTCTTC
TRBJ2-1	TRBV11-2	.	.	CASSPWVMDLEQFF	TGTGCCAGCAGCCCTTGGGTTATGGACTTGGAGCAGTTCTTC
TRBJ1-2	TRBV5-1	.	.	CASSPTVRSGYGYTF	TGCGCCAGCAGCCCTACAGTGCGCTCTGGCTATGGCTACACCTTC